One T cell receptor beta chain is described in this entry. The CDR3 covers 18 residues. Germline loops: CDR1 MNHEY, CDR2 SMNVEV (reference sequence). Trimming cost V 6 bases and J 6 bases; bases outside gene matches: 17. It was during active infection that Seattle patients were enrolled and then longitudinally followed. This entry is derived from a study of blood T cell repertoires in COVID-19. Study-wide context: Sites across the United States, Italy and Spain contributed samples from acute and convalescent COVID-19.

In the study's own analysis: Reference gene primer amplification gave nucleated cell count estimates. The assay was immunoSEQ multiplex PCR, and TCRdb's table has in-frame clones only and misses some. The V and J calls and clone size come from that table; D and trimming were worked out from the DNA. The table shows roughly 190,000 clones, with roughly 84% occurring only once. The TCR sequence derives from a woman in her 70s with COVID-19, enrolled during active disease. The sample consisted of peripheral blood. The chain couples TRBV27 to TRBJ1-2; TRBD1 matches 12 bases. This CDR3 is CASSHFYSRDRGHDGYTF. The DNA for the CDR3 is TGTGCCAGCAGCCACTTCTACTCCCGGGACAGGGGGCATGATGGCTACACCTTC.